These 18 T cell receptor beta chains share one sample of origin, sequenced in a study of blood T cell repertoires in COVID-19 (dated by TCRdb to 2018 to 2020). Libraries were built with the immunoSEQ multiplex PCR assay. The table was pulled from immuneACCESS by TCRdb, which kept in-frame rearrangements only. Such tables lose some clones; where checked, under half of the loss comes from unresolved V genes, and the rest has no known cause. This sample has about 170,000 clones in its table, and roughly 84% of those were observed once. Clones ranked in the top ten supply roughly 11% of the sample. Source material: peripheral blood. These receptors all stem from a man in his 70s with active or convalescent COVID-19.

The V gene is TRBV28, the J gene TRBJ2-1; 11 nucleotides match TRBD2. J was trimmed by 1 base and V by 5 bases; bases with no gene match: 1. The germline CDR1 and CDR2 sequences are MDHEN and SYDVKM. The CDR3 is made up of 15 amino acids. The CDR3, as DNA: TGTGCCAGCAGTCGACTAGCGGGATCCTACAATGAGCAGTTCTTC. It is translated as CASSRLAGSYNEQFF.

V and J are TRBV4-3 and TRBJ2-1; TRBD2 aligns across 10 bases. The CDR3 spans 16 residues. Germline CDR1 reads LGHNA; CDR2 reads YSLEER. V was clipped by 0 bases and J by 4 bases; unmatched bases: 3. In DNA form, the CDR3 reads TGCGCCAGCAGCCAAGAGGGGACTAGCGTGTACAATGAGCAGTTCTTC. As protein: CASSQEGTSVYNEQFF.

This rearrangement joins TRBV7-2 to TRBJ2-5; tentatively, D is TRBD2 (5 bases). Between the trimmed V and J ends, which lost 5 bases and 2 bases, there was a span of 9 bases. The V gene's germline CDR1 is SGHTA and CDR2 FQGNSA. The CDR3 is 13 amino acids. CDR3 in DNA: TGTGCCAGCAGCGCGTCGGGGCAAGAGACCCAGTACTTC. Translated, it gives CASSASGQETQYF. Together with reference TRBV7-2 and TRBJ2-5, the CDR3 gives the full variable domain: GAGVSQSPSNKVTEKGKDVELRCDPISGHTALYWYRQSLGQGLEFLIYFQGNSAPDKSGLPSDRFSAERTGGSVSTLTIQRTQQEDSAVYLCASSASGQETQYFGPGTRLLVL.

This clone has just one count. The genes are TRBV5-1 and TRBJ1-4, with a tentative D call TRBD1 (6 bases). This CDR3 is built from 22 residues. Germline V gene lookup returns CDR1 SGHRS and CDR2 YFSETQ. With 0 bases removed from V and 0 bases from J, the gap between germline ends came to 27 bases. CDR3 protein: CASSLVPNTGYSGPATNEKLFF. CDR3 coding DNA: TGCGCCAGCAGCTTGGTACCTAATACAGGGTATTCAGGTCCGGCAACTAATGAAAAACTGTTTTTT.

This sequence joins TRBV19 and TRBJ2-7; 8 bases fit TRBD1. The CDR3 has 13 residues. Losses at the gene ends were 10 bases for V and 2 bases for J; bases not matched to a gene: 7. Germline lookup yields CDR1 LNHDA and CDR2 SQIVND (reference sequence). CDR3 loop: CATSRTGTYEQYF. The CDR3 DNA reads TGTGCCACCAGTCGGACAGGGACCTACGAGCAGTACTTC.

The chain couples TRBV2 to TRBJ1-2; no definite D call. The CDR3 loop spans 11 amino acids. Germline values: CDR1 SNHLY, CDR2 FYNNEI. V dropped 6 bases and J dropped 4 bases, with 6 bases sitting between them. This CDR3 is CASSRSYGYTF. The CDR3 coding sequence is TGTGCCAGCAGCCGGTCCTATGGCTACACCTTC.

The J gene is TRBJ2-1, the V gene TRBV4-1, with D perhaps TRBD2 (5 bases). The CDR3 length is 17 residues. Trimming pared 1 base from V and 7 bases from J, leaving 20 bases between. Germline values: CDR1 MGHRA, CDR2 YSYEKL. This chain's CDR3 is CASSQGGEGYTKNEQFF. In DNA form, the CDR3 reads TGCGCCAGCAGCCAAGGCGGAGAGGGCTATACAAAAAATGAGCAGTTCTTC.

This chain uses TRBV6-5 with TRBJ1-1; D uncertain. Germline-derived CDR1 and CDR2 are MNHEY and SVGAGI. The CDR3 loop spans 15 amino acids. V gave up 6 bases and J gave up 1 base, with 15 bases separating them. The CDR3 sequence: CASRFSGIPNTEAFF. In DNA form, the CDR3 reads TGTGCCAGCAGATTTTCGGGGATTCCGAACACTGAAGCTTTCTTT.

This clone was observed a single time. CDR3 bases: TGCGCCAGCAGCTTGGTGGGGACAGCACAAGAGACCCAGTACTTC. Amino acid sequence: CASSLVGTAQETQYF. The chain combines TRBV5-1 with TRBJ2-5, with 7 nucleotides matching TRBD1. The CDR3 spans 15 residues. J lost 2 bases, V lost 0 bases, and 4 bases had no gene match. Germline CDR1 and CDR2: SGHRS and YFSETQ.

The chain combines TRBV9 with TRBJ1-3; D not resolved. Trimming took 0 bases from V and 0 from J, leaving 13 bases between them. Looked up from germline, CDR1 is SGDLS and CDR2 is YYNGEE. The CDR3 spans 17 residues. CDR3 bases: TGTGCCAGCAGCGTAGACGACGGGAGGGTCTCTGGAAACACCATATATTTT. Amino acids: CASSVDDGRVSGNTIYF. Based on the CDR3 plus reference TRBV9 and TRBJ1-3, the full variable domain is DSGVTQTPKHLITATGQRVTLRCSPRSGDLSVYWYQQSLDQGLQFLIQYYNGEERAKGNILERFSAQQFPDLHSELNLSSLELGDSALYFCASSVDDGRVSGNTIYFGEGSWLTVV.

The chain uses TRBV19 and TRBJ1-2, with D possibly matching TRBD1 (5 bases). Germline-derived CDR1 and CDR2 are LNHDA and SQIVND (reference sequence). The CDR3 runs 12 residues. V lost 4 bases and J lost 2, with 5 bases in between. The CDR3 spells CASSNRNYGYTF. The CDR3 bases are TGTGCCAGTAGTAACAGGAACTATGGCTACACCTTC. Variable domain in full (rest from reference TRBV19 and TRBJ1-2): DGGITQSPKYLFRKEGQNVTLSCEQNLNHDAMYWYRQDPGQGLRLIYYSQIVNDFQKGDIAEGYSVSREKKESFPLTVTSAQKNPTAFYLCASSNRNYGYTFGSGTRLTVV.

A few counts support this clone. The chain has TRBV7-8 and TRBJ2-1; 12 bases fit TRBD2. There are 15 residues in the CDR3. V dropped 2 bases and J dropped 7; count of bases not matched to a gene: 3. CDR1 and CDR2 (germline): SGHVS, FQNEAQ. The CDR3 region is CASSLTSGRWNEQFF. The CDR3 region has the DNA TGTGCCAGCAGCTTAACTAGCGGGAGGTGGAATGAGCAGTTCTTC.

The chain has TRBV28 and TRBJ1-1, with TRBD1 as a possible D gene (5 bases). This CDR3 region has 14 residues. The germline V and J ends were trimmed by 8 bases and 3 bases, with 16 bases remaining between them. The germline CDR1 and CDR2 sequences are MDHEN and SYDVKM. The CDR3 nucleotides are TGTGCCAGCGGAAGCGGGGGGAAAGACACTGAAGCTTTCTTT. It is translated as CASGSGGKDTEAFF.

This CDR3 reads CASSRKAGVNTGELFF. In nucleotides, the CDR3 is TGTGCCAGCAGTCGCAAGGCAGGGGTGAACACCGGGGAGCTGTTTTTT. The chain uses TRBV6-4 and TRBJ2-2, with D possibly matching TRBD1 (6 bases). CDR3 length: 16 residues. The germline CDR1 and CDR2 sequences are MRHNA and SNTAGT. V was pared by 5 bases and J by 1 base, with 14 bases between.

The chain recombines TRBV18 with TRBJ2-5; a weak D match, TRBD2 (7 bases). The CDR3 is 15 amino acids. V was shortened by 0 bases and J by 4 bases, with 12 bases between the two germline ends. Germline V lookup: CDR1 KGHSH, CDR2 LQKENI. CDR3 residues: CASSPPLGGPETQYF. The DNA of the CDR3 is TGTGCCAGCTCACCACCGTTGGGGGGGCCAGAGACCCAGTACTTC.

CDR3 protein: CASSLGDRANEKLFF. In nucleotides, the CDR3 is TGTGCCAGCAGTTTAGGGGACAGGGCTAATGAAAAACTGTTTTTT. The chain has TRBV28 and TRBJ1-4; 9 bases align to TRBD1. The junction had 1 base not matched to a gene; V was cut back by 2 bases and J by 3 bases. CDR3 length: 15 residues. Germline V CDR1 and CDR2: MDHEN, SYDVKM.

This chain links TRBV5-1 with TRBJ2-5, with D possibly being TRBD2 (6 bases). CDR1 is SGHRS and CDR2 is YFSETQ in the germline V gene. The CDR3 runs to 14 residues. V shed 1 base and J shed 2 bases, with 9 bases lying between them. The CDR3, as DNA: TGCGCCAGCAGCTTGAATAGCGGACAAGAGACCCAGTACTTC. Translated, it gives CASSLNSGQETQYF. The full variable domain, completed using reference TRBV5-1 and TRBJ2-5, is KAGVTQTPRYLIKTRGQQVTLSCSPISGHRSVSWYQQTPGQGLQFLFEYFSETQRNKGNFPGRFSGRQFSNSRSEMNVSTLELGDSALYLCASSLNSGQETQYFGPGTRLLVL.

The genes are TRBV7-9 and TRBJ2-2; 8 bases line up with TRBD1. The CDR3 has 16 amino acids. Trimming at V came to 5 bases and at J to 0 bases, leaving 5 bases not matched to a gene. Per the germline V gene, CDR1 is SEHNR and CDR2 is FQNEAQ (reference sequence). In DNA form, the CDR3 reads TGTGCCAGCAGCGCCTTCAGGGGGCCGAACACCGGGGAGCTGTTTTTT. Translation: CASSAFRGPNTGELFF.